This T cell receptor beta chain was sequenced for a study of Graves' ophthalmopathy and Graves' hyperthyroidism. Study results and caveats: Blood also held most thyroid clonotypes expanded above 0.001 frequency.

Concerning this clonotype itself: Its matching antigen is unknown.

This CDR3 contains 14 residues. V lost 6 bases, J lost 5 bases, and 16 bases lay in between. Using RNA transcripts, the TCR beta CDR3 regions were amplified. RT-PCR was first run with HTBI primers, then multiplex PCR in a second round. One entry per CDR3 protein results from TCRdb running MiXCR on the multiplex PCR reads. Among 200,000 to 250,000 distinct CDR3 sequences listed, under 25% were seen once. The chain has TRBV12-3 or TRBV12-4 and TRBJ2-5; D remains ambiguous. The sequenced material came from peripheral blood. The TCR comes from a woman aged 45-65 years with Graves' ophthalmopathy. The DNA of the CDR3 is TGTGCCAGCAGGAGCAGTCGGGTTTGGGAGACCCAGTACTTC. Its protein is CASRSSRVWETQYF.